The 26 T cell receptor beta chains reported below all come from one sample, sequenced in a study of blood T cell repertoires in COVID-19. The assay was immunoSEQ multiplex PCR, and TCRdb's table has in-frame clones only and misses some. The sample yields roughly 88,000 clones, around 90% seen once. Sample: peripheral blood. Receptors originate from a woman aged 45-59 years in a cohort sampled during active COVID-19.

This rearrangement joins TRBV19 to TRBJ1-5; 9 bases align to TRBD1. Germline V CDR1 and CDR2: LNHDA, SQIVND (reference sequence). The CDR3 consists of 16 residues. Unmatched junction bases numbered 9, after V lost 4 bases and J lost 5 bases. The CDR3 loop reads CASSRAPGQGHQPQHF. The CDR3, as DNA: TGTGCCAGTAGTAGGGCTCCGGGACAGGGACATCAGCCCCAGCATTTT.

This clone was picked up one time. The chain is built from TRBV7-9 and TRBJ2-7; 9 nucleotides agree with TRBD1. V was clipped by 5 bases and J by 6 bases; unmatched bases: 11. The CDR3 has 15 residues. CDR1 SEHNR and CDR2 FQNEAQ come from the germline V gene (reference sequence). As DNA, the CDR3 is TGTGCCAGCAGCCAGACATACAGGGGGCTGGCCGAGCAGTACTTC. It encodes CASSQTYRGLAEQYF.

This clone was seen just once. The chain links TRBV7-8 to TRBJ2-7, with D possibly being TRBD2 (6 bases). The CDR3 is 15 amino acids. With 5 bases removed from V and 0 bases from J, the gap between germline ends came to 14 bases. Germline-derived CDR1 and CDR2 are SGHVS and FQNEAQ. CDR3: CASSHGGESSYEQYF. In DNA, the CDR3 is TGTGCCAGCAGCCACGGAGGGGAAAGCTCCTACGAGCAGTACTTC.

This sequence joins TRBV3-1 (or the pseudogene TRBV3-2) and TRBJ2-3; TRBD2 might be the D (6 bases). CDR3 length equals 18 residues. Germline CDR1 reads LGHDT; CDR2 reads YNNKEL (reference sequence). With 3 bases removed from V and 0 bases from J, the gap between germline ends came to 19 bases. The CDR3 reads CASSQSSGGSSSTDTQYF. Here the CDR3 DNA reads TGTGCCAGCAGCCAGAGTAGCGGAGGGAGTTCTAGCACAGATACGCAGTATTTT.

The chain carries TRBV4-2 and TRBJ2-3, with TRBD2 matching over 9 bases. V dropped 4 bases and J dropped 2; count of bases not matched to a gene: 25. CDR3 length: 22 residues. Germline lookup yields CDR1 LGHNA and CDR2 YNFKEQ. CDR3 in amino acids: CASSLETPRGLAWPSDTDTQYF. CDR3 DNA sequence: TGTGCCAGCAGCCTCGAGACCCCTCGAGGACTAGCGTGGCCTAGTGACACAGATACGCAGTATTTT.

The sample holds one count of this clone. V usage is TRBV6-5 and J usage is TRBJ2-2; 9 nucleotides line up with TRBD2. Germline V gives CDR1 MNHEY, CDR2 SVGAGI. This CDR3 comprises 13 residues. V shed 6 bases and J 5 bases; nucleotides not matched to a gene: 1. The CDR3: CASSLAGTGELFF. The CDR3 DNA sequence: TGTGCCAGCAGCCTAGCGGGGACCGGGGAGCTGTTTTTT.

The genes are TRBV27 and TRBJ1-1; D may be TRBD1 (5 bases). Germline V CDR1 and CDR2: MNHEY, SMNVEV (reference sequence). V lost 7 bases to trimming and J lost 5 bases, with 14 bases between them. This CDR3 comprises 13 residues. This CDR3 reads CASKYSGGTEAFF. CDR3 bases: TGTGCCAGCAAATATTCCGGGGGGACTGAAGCTTTCTTT.

The genes are TRBV3-1 (or the pseudogene TRBV3-2) and TRBJ2-7; no firm D call. Trimming removed 10 bases at V and 0 bases at J, with 13 bases between. Germline V gives CDR1 LGHDT, CDR2 YNNKEL (reference sequence). This CDR3 region has 13 residues. The DNA for the CDR3 is TGTGCCACCGGCACTATAAACTCCTACGAGCAGTACTTC. Protein product: CATGTINSYEQYF.

V and J are TRBV18 and TRBJ1-5, with 7 nucleotides matching TRBD1. The V segment lost 4 bases and the J segment 3 bases; nucleotides outside the gene matches: 6. CDR1 and CDR2 (germline): KGHSH, LQKENI. The CDR3 covers 15 residues. This CDR3 is CASSLTDRVNQPQHF. The CDR3 region has the DNA TGTGCCAGCTCACTTACAGACAGGGTCAATCAGCCCCAGCATTTT.

The chain links TRBV19 to TRBJ2-3, with a tentative D call TRBD1 (7 bases). Trimming left V 6 bases short and J 4 bases short, with 17 bases between. Germline V gene data show CDR1 as LNHDA and CDR2 as SQIVND (reference sequence). The CDR3 totals 15 residues. The CDR3 sequence: CASSRGTGWPDTQYF. The DNA for the CDR3 is TGTGCCAGTAGCAGGGGGACTGGCTGGCCAGATACGCAGTATTTT.

The chain links TRBV3-1 (or the pseudogene TRBV3-2) to TRBJ1-1; D is uncertain. CDR1 is LGHDT, CDR2 YNNKEL, per germline (reference sequence). The CDR3 has 14 amino acids. V was clipped by 4 bases and J by 4 bases, with 13 bases between them. The CDR3 sequence: CASSLGVGVTEAFF. In DNA, the CDR3 is TGTGCCAGCAGCCTCGGGGTTGGAGTCACTGAAGCTTTCTTT.

Concerning this clone: Other DNA sequences in this specimen translate into the identical CDR3. The V call is TRBV2, the J call TRBJ1-2; the D gene is possibly TRBD1 (6 bases). Deletions cut 6 bases from V and 7 bases from J, with 12 bases between. The CDR3 has 12 amino acids. Germline loops: CDR1 SNHLY, CDR2 FYNNEI. The CDR3 sequence is CASRTGTVGYTF. CDR3 sequence (DNA): TGTGCCAGCAGGACAGGAACGGTTGGCTACACCTTC.

This chain connects TRBV2 to TRBJ2-2, with TRBD1 as a possible D gene (6 bases). This CDR3 contains 15 residues. CDR1 and CDR2 (germline): SNHLY, FYNNEI. V lost 7 bases and J 1 base, leaving 13 bases between the germline ends. CDR3 amino acids: CASNNRDQNTGELFF. For the CDR3, the DNA is TGTGCCAGCAATAACAGGGATCAGAACACCGGGGAGCTGTTTTTT.

The chain uses TRBV27 and TRBJ1-5; TRBD1 matches 7 bases. Germline V lookup: CDR1 MNHEY, CDR2 SMNVEV (reference sequence). The CDR3 has 15 residues. V was pared by 0 bases and J by 4 bases, with 3 bases of the junction left unmatched. The CDR3 spells CASSLSAQGNQPQHF. CDR3 bases: TGTGCCAGCAGTTTATCGGCACAGGGGAATCAGCCCCAGCATTTT.

The sample holds one count of this clone. V is TRBV28 and J is TRBJ2-5; weak D call: TRBD2 (6 bases). Trimming removed 5 bases at V and 5 bases at J, with 12 bases between. CDR1 is MDHEN, CDR2 SYDVKM, per germline. The CDR3 runs to 13 residues. The DNA of the CDR3 is TGTGCCAGCAGTAGACTGAGCGGGGAGACCCAGTACTTC. Protein sequence: CASSRLSGETQYF.

This chain connects TRBV11-3 to TRBJ2-1, with TRBD1 identical over 12 bases. Looked up from germline, CDR1 is SGHNT and CDR2 is YENEEA. CDR3 length equals 15 residues. Trimming took 1 base from V and 8 from J; bases not matched to a gene: 3. Here the CDR3 DNA reads TGTGCCAGCAGCTTAGGTGGGACAGGGGGCGATGAGCAGTTCTTC. It codes for CASSLGGTGGDEQFF.

This CDR3 is CASSPVGGIMNTEAFF. CDR3 coding DNA: TGTGCCAGCAGCCCCGTCGGGGGGATTATGAACACTGAAGCTTTCTTT. The chain links TRBV14 to TRBJ1-1; perhaps TRBD1 as D (5 bases). With 4 bases removed from V and 0 bases from J, the gap between germline ends came to 15 bases. Germline CDR1 SGHDN, CDR2 FVKESK. The CDR3 contains 16 residues.

V gene TRBV19 combines with J gene TRBJ1-4; the match to TRBD1 covers 9 bases. The CDR3 is 14 amino acids. CDR1 is LNHDA and CDR2 is SQIVND in the germline V gene (reference sequence). The V and J ends lost 3 bases and 14 bases, in that order; junction bases with no gene match: 10. The CDR3 here is CASSIKQGARSLFF. The CDR3 DNA reads TGTGCCAGTAGTATCAAACAGGGGGCGAGATCTCTGTTTTTT.

V and J are TRBV7-2 and TRBJ2-7, with D possibly TRBD1 on 6 matching bases. Deletions cut 1 base from V and 2 bases from J, with 9 bases between. This CDR3 is built from 14 residues. Germline-derived CDR1 and CDR2 are SGHTA and FQGNSA. This CDR3 is CASSLVQGPYEQYF. CDR3 nucleotides: TGTGCCAGCAGCTTAGTTCAGGGGCCCTACGAGCAGTACTTC.

The chain carries TRBV5-1 and TRBJ2-1; 7 positions agree with TRBD2. This CDR3 comprises 17 residues. The ends lost 4 bases at V and 0 bases at J; junction bases unmatched: 10. Germline CDR1 and CDR2: SGHRS and YFSETQ. CDR3 in amino acids: CASSEASGSSSYNEQFF. CDR3 in DNA: TGCGCCAGCAGCGAAGCTAGCGGCTCAAGCTCCTACAATGAGCAGTTCTTC.

V and J are TRBV10-1 and TRBJ2-1; 8 positions match TRBD2. The CDR3 runs 15 residues. The V and J ends lost 3 bases and 4 bases, in that order; junction bases with no gene match: 5. Germline V gene data show CDR1 as WNHNN and CDR2 as SYGVQD (reference sequence). CDR3 amino acids: CASSDGGGPYNEQFF. The CDR3 nucleotides read TGCGCCAGCAGTGATGGCGGGGGGCCGTACAATGAGCAGTTCTTC.

This chain uses TRBV24-1 with TRBJ2-1; TRBD2 matches at 7 bases. Germline CDR1 is KGHDR and CDR2 is SFDVKD. The V gene end was trimmed by 0 bases and the J gene end by 7 bases; junction bases not matched to a gene: 5. The CDR3 is 15 amino acids. The CDR3 here is CATSDLEGGRNEQFF. CDR3 nucleotide sequence: TGTGCCACCAGTGATTTGGAGGGAGGGAGGAATGAGCAGTTCTTC.

This chain links TRBV3-1 (or the pseudogene TRBV3-2) with TRBJ2-1, with TRBD2 matching over 8 bases. Germline lookup yields CDR1 LGHDT and CDR2 YNNKEL (reference sequence). The CDR3 covers 17 residues. Trimming removed 3 bases from V and 0 bases from J; junction bases left unmatched: 7. CDR3 sequence (DNA): TGTGCCAGCAGCCAGGGGATCAGCGGGAGCTCCTACAATGAGCAGTTCTTC. Its protein product is CASSQGISGSSYNEQFF.

This chain uses TRBV6-6 with TRBJ1-1; D is perhaps TRBD1 (5 bases). Germline V gives CDR1 MNHNY, CDR2 SVGAGI (reference sequence). Deletions cut 6 bases from V and 5 bases from J, with 19 bases between. The CDR3 covers 15 residues. The CDR3 here is CASSPVSGGGTEAFF. The CDR3 DNA is TGTGCCAGCAGCCCCGTCTCGGGGGGAGGTACTGAAGCTTTCTTT.

The gene calls are TRBV6-2 or TRBV6-3 and TRBJ2-3, with 15 nucleotides matching TRBD2. With V trimmed by 2 bases and J by 1 base, 7 bases remained unmatched. The CDR3 is 19 amino acids. CDR1 MNHEY and CDR2 SVGEGT come from the germline V gene. The CDR3 DNA sequence: TGTGCCAGCAGTTACCCCGCGGGACTAGCGGGGGGCCGCACAGATACGCAGTATTTT. This sequence encodes CASSYPAGLAGGRTDTQYF.

J is TRBJ2-6 and V is TRBV5-1; D is perhaps TRBD2 (5 bases). CDR3 length: 15 residues. V lost 5 bases and J lost 4, with 13 bases in between. The germline V gene has CDR1 SGHRS and CDR2 YFSETQ. In DNA form, the CDR3 reads TGCGCCAGCAGGAAGGGAGTAACAGGGGCCAACGTCCTGACTTTC. Translated: CASRKGVTGANVLTF.